This record concerns one TCR beta chain sequence. These data are taken from a study of type 1 and type 2 diabetes patients. Amplification started from genomic DNA. Amplification of the beta chain CDR3 used 30 forward and 13 reverse multiplex primers. TCRdb re-analysed the multiplex PCR reads in MiXCR, keeping a single row per CDR3 protein. The repertoire holds some 250,000 distinct CDR3 sequences, with around 47% as singletons. Germline V gene data show CDR1 as SNHLY and CDR2 as FYNNEI. V was clipped by 7 bases and J by 3 bases, with 12 bases between them. The CDR3 spans 13 residues. The sample consisted of peripheral blood mononuclear cells (PBMCs). This chain links TRBV2 with TRBJ2-5, with D perhaps TRBD1 or TRBD2 (5 bases each). This clonotype was obtained from a man between 18 and 29 years old with type 2 diabetes. CDR3 residues: CASNNGAKETQYF. The CDR3 DNA is TGTGCCAGCAACAACGGGGCGAAAGAGACCCAGTACTTC.